A single sample is the source of the 21 T cell receptor beta chains below, sequenced in a study of CD8+ T cells in alopecia areata. The treatment here: oral pan-JAK inhibitor, 5-10 mg twice daily. The authors extracted RNA and reverse transcribed it into cDNA as the sequencing template. Assay: immunoSEQ multiplex PCR; the TCRdb copy retains only in-frame clones and omits some. The repertoire has about 190,000 clones, approximately 60% of them found once; the top ten carry roughly 0.7%. Sequences were derived from CD4+ T cells sorted from blood, sampled at week 4, from a patient treated with tofacitinib. These receptors all stem from a human donor with alopecia areata.

This clone was recorded a few times. This chain joins TRBV19 and TRBJ1-2; 7 nucleotides align to TRBD1. The trim removed 3 bases at V and 12 bases at J, leaving 10 bases unmatched. The CDR3 has 13 amino acids. Germline lookup yields CDR1 LNHDA and CDR2 SQIVND (reference sequence). The CDR3: CASSIMTGRIDTF. In DNA, the CDR3 is TGTGCCAGTAGTATCATGACAGGGAGGATCGACACCTTC. Full variable domain (outside the CDR3, taken from reference TRBV19 and TRBJ1-2): DGGITQSPKYLFRKEGQNVTLSCEQNLNHDAMYWYRQDPGQGLRLIYYSQIVNDFQKGDIAEGYSVSREKKESFPLTVTSAQKNPTAFYLCASSIMTGRIDTFGSGTRLTVV.

This clone was counted a few times. The V and J genes are TRBV7-9 and TRBJ2-2; the D is unclear. Trimming cost V 7 bases and J 12 bases, with 18 bases left between them. The CDR3 loop spans 13 amino acids. Germline CDR1 reads SEHNR; CDR2 reads FQNEAQ (reference sequence). DNA of the CDR3: TGTGCCAGCACCCTGGAAACCGTACCGAAGCTGTTTTTT. It codes for CASTLETVPKLFF.

The rearrangement links TRBV5-1 to TRBJ2-2; TRBD2 matches at 8 bases. Unmatched junction bases numbered 6, after V lost 0 bases and J lost 5 bases. Per the germline V gene, CDR1 is SGHRS and CDR2 is YFSETQ. This CDR3 contains 16 residues. The CDR3 region has the DNA TGCGCCAGCAGCTTGGAAGGACGCGGGAGGACCGGGGAGCTGTTTTTT. It translates to CASSLEGRGRTGELFF.

J is TRBJ2-3 and V is TRBV30, with D tentatively TRBD2 (5 bases). Germline V CDR1 and CDR2: GTSNPN, SVGIG (reference sequence). The CDR3 consists of 10 residues. The ends were cut back, 2 bases at V and 9 bases at J, with 6 bases in the middle. CDR3 DNA: TGTGCCTGGAGTAGGGAGACGCAGTATTTT. It yields the protein CAWSRETQYF.

The chain uses TRBV30 and TRBJ1-1; D is ambiguous. Germline CDR1 and CDR2: GTSNPN and SVGIG (reference sequence). The CDR3 consists of 14 residues. Trimming cost V 3 bases and J 3 bases, with 14 bases left between them. The CDR3 bases are TGTGCCTGGAGCGTCCTTCTCCGGTACACTGAAGCTTTCTTT. Translation gives CAWSVLLRYTEAFF.

This clone showed up just a few times. The chain carries TRBV28 and TRBJ2-1; D might be TRBD2 (6 bases). The germline gives CDR1 MDHEN, CDR2 SYDVKM. The CDR3 length is 13 residues. The V end lost 6 bases, the J end lost 9 bases, and 15 bases lay between the germline ends. The CDR3 is CASRDTSSTEQFF. The CDR3 DNA sequence: TGTGCCAGCAGGGACACTAGCTCGACTGAGCAGTTCTTC. The full variable domain, rest sourced from reference TRBV28 and TRBJ2-1, is DVKVTQSSRYLVKRTGEKVFLECVQDMDHENMFWYRQDPGLGLRLIYFSYDVKMKEKGDIPEGYSVSREKKERFSLILESASTNQTSMYLCASRDTSSTEQFFGPGTRLTVL.

This clone was observed a handful of times. V usage is TRBV4-3 and J usage is TRBJ2-1; tentatively, D is TRBD2 (5 bases). This CDR3 region has 13 residues. V lost 3 bases and J 8 bases, leaving 11 bases between the germline ends. From germline, CDR1 is LGHNA and CDR2 YSLEER. DNA of the CDR3: TGCGCCAGCAGCCAGCTCACCGGGGATGAGCAGTTCTTC. Protein: CASSQLTGDEQFF.

In this sample, this clone turned up a few times. The rearrangement uses TRBV7-3 and TRBJ2-2; a weak D match, TRBD1 (6 bases). The CDR3 is 14 amino acids. Germline-derived CDR1 and CDR2 are SGHTA and FQGTGA. The V gene lost 2 bases and the J gene lost 8 bases, with 12 bases spanning the gap. CDR3 protein: CASSLDQGSGELFF. The CDR3 DNA sequence: TGTGCCAGCAGCTTAGATCAGGGGTCTGGGGAGCTGTTTTTT.

This chain uses TRBV30 with TRBJ2-2; no clear D. With 3 bases removed from V and 7 bases from J, the gap between germline ends came to 9 bases. Germline V gene sequence: CDR1 GTSNPN, CDR2 SVGIG (reference sequence). The length of the CDR3 is 12 residues. The CDR3 DNA reads as TGTGCCTGGAGACTTTACTTCGGGGAGCTGTTTTTT. It specifies CAWRLYFGELFF. The full variable domain, rest sourced from reference TRBV30 and TRBJ2-2, is SQTIHQWPATLVQPVGSPLSLECTVEGTSNPNLYWYRQAAGRGLQLLFYSVGIGQISSEVPQNLSASRPQDRQFILSSKKLLLSDSGFYLCAWRLYFGELFFGEGSRLTVL.

The chain couples TRBV30 to TRBJ2-7; 7 bases map to TRBD1. Germline values: CDR1 GTSNPN, CDR2 SVGIG (reference sequence). This CDR3 has 13 amino acids. Trimming removed 3 bases from V and 6 bases from J; junction bases left unmatched: 8. The chain's CDR3 is CAWSWTGSAEQYF. The CDR3 DNA sequence: TGTGCCTGGAGCTGGACAGGCAGTGCCGAGCAGTACTTC.

The V call is TRBV30, the J call TRBJ2-2, with 7 bases that match TRBD2. The ends lost 5 bases at V and 13 bases at J; junction bases unmatched: 13. The CDR3 is 13 residues long. Germline V gene lookup returns CDR1 GTSNPN and CDR2 SVGIG (reference sequence). As DNA, the CDR3 is TGTGCCTGGGGTCCCGGGGGGACCACGAGGCTGTTTTTT. Translation: CAWGPGGTTRLFF.

CDR3 sequence reads: CASTRQSNQPQHF. The DNA for the CDR3 is TGTGCCAGCACCCGGCAGAGCAATCAGCCCCAGCATTTT. V is TRBV5-8 and J is TRBJ1-5; D remains unclear. Germline V gene lookup returns CDR1 SGHTS and CDR2 YDEGEE. Trimming cost V 6 bases and J 1 base, with 8 bases left between them. CDR3 length: 13 amino acids.

This chain links TRBV29-1 with TRBJ2-1, with 9 bases identical to TRBD2. V dropped 3 bases and J dropped 7; count of bases not matched to a gene: 4. The CDR3 contains 13 residues. The germline gives CDR1 SQVTM, CDR2 ANQGSEA. The CDR3 loop reads CSVEAGGINEQFF. The CDR3 DNA reads TGCAGCGTTGAGGCGGGAGGGATTAATGAGCAGTTCTTC.

This clone has just one count. V and J are TRBV25-1 and TRBJ1-4; D gene uncertain. Germline V CDR1 and CDR2: MGHDK, SYGVNS. Trimming took 0 bases from V and 8 from J, leaving 4 bases between them. The CDR3 is 12 amino acids. CDR3 residues: CASSEYHEKLFF. The CDR3 bases are TGTGCCAGCAGTGAATATCACGAAAAACTGTTTTTT. The full variable domain, rest sourced from reference TRBV25-1 and TRBJ1-4, is EADIYQTPRYLVIGTGKKITLECSQTMGHDKMYWYQQDPGMELHLIHYSYGVNSTEKGDLSSESTVSRIRTEHFPLTLESARPSHTSQYLCASSEYHEKLFFGSGTQLSVL.

V gene TRBV30 combines with J gene TRBJ1-1; D perhaps matches TRBD1 (6 bases). Germline CDR1 and CDR2: GTSNPN and SVGIG (reference sequence). The CDR3 spans 13 residues. The germline V and J ends were trimmed by 2 bases and 0 bases, with 7 bases remaining between them. CDR3: CAWSRGLNTEAFF. CDR3 coding DNA: TGTGCCTGGAGTCGGGGGCTGAACACTGAAGCTTTCTTT.

This chain links TRBV14 with TRBJ2-5, with TRBD2 as a possible D gene (6 bases). Deletions cut 4 bases from V and 9 bases from J, with 15 bases between. Germline assignment: CDR1 SGHDN and CDR2 FVKESK. This CDR3 is 13 amino acids long. CDR3 residues: CASSPDMVAAQYF. CDR3 DNA: TGTGCCAGCAGCCCCGACATGGTAGCGGCCCAGTACTTC.

This clone has just one count. The chain uses TRBV2 and TRBJ1-2, with D tentatively TRBD1 (6 bases). CDR1 is SNHLY and CDR2 is FYNNEI in the germline V gene. The CDR3 loop spans 14 amino acids. Trimming removed 8 bases from V and 8 bases from J, with 21 bases in between. CDR3 coding DNA: TGTGCCAGCGGTCAGCAGGGGTCCTTTAACGGCTACACCTTC. Translated, it gives CASGQQGSFNGYTF.

This chain links TRBV23-1 with TRBJ2-1; D is unclear. TRBV23-1 is known as an ORF, though its function is uncertain. The germline V and J ends were trimmed by 3 bases and 10 bases, with 22 bases remaining between them. CDR3 size: 16 residues. CDR3 in amino acids: CASSHPPGEAAGEQFF. The CDR3 bases are TGCGCCAGCAGTCATCCCCCGGGCGAGGCAGCCGGGGAGCAGTTCTTC.

The sample holds one count of this clone. J is TRBJ1-4 and V is TRBV4-1; TRBD1 might be the D (5 bases). The germline V and J ends were trimmed by 3 bases and 2 bases, with 13 bases remaining between them. The CDR3 consists of 16 residues. The germline CDR1 and CDR2 sequences are MGHRA and YSYEKL. This CDR3 is CASSHGGGRTNEKLFF. The CDR3 region has the DNA TGCGCCAGCAGCCATGGCGGGGGGAGGACTAATGAAAAACTGTTTTTT.

The chain joins TRBV4-1 to TRBJ1-2; 8 positions match TRBD1. The V and J ends lost 4 bases and 6 bases, in that order; junction bases with no gene match: 7. Germline V lookup: CDR1 MGHRA, CDR2 YSYEKL. This CDR3 comprises 14 residues. CDR3 bases: TGCGCCAGCAGCCCGGGAAGGACAGGGAATGGCTACACCTTC. It specifies CASSPGRTGNGYTF.

The chain uses TRBV29-1 and TRBJ2-5; D is possibly TRBD2 (5 bases). In germline, CDR1 is SQVTM, CDR2 ANQGSEA. The CDR3 sequence is 13 residues long. CDR3 sequence reads: CSFLGGGGETQYF. CDR3 bases: TGCAGTTTTCTTGGAGGTGGCGGAGAGACCCAGTACTTC.